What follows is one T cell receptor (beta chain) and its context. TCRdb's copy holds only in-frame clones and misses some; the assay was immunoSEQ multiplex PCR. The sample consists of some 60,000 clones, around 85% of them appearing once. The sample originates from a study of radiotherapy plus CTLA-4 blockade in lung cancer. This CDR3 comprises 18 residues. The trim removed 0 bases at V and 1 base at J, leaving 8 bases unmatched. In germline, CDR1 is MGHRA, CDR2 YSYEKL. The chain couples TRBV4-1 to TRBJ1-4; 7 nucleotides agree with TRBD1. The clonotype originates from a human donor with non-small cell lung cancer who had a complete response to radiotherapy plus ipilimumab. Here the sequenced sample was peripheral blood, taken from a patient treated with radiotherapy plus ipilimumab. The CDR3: CASSQDRGRGRTNEKLFF. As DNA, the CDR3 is TGCGCCAGCAGCCAAGATCGGGGCAGGGGGAGAACTAATGAAAAACTGTTTTTT.